Here is one T cell receptor beta chain with its context. The target antigen is unknown. V shed 3 bases, J shed 3 bases, and the junction held 6 bases outside the gene matches. The germline CDR1 and CDR2 sequences are LGHDT and YNNKEL (reference sequence). This CDR3 has 15 residues. The entry originates in a study of T cell repertoires in cytomegalovirus infection. Study-wide background: HLA-B-restricted CMV epitopes that are well studied, plus recently identified HLA-C-restricted ones, were used by the study. In public TCR beta signatures, there were indications of both CMV infection and matching HLA type. Overall study results and limits: Identification of carriers of CMV plus the relevant HLA was achieved through cumulative public TCR beta family frequency. The response measured ex vivo was dominated by TCR beta clonotypes (HLA-C-restricted and CMV-specific).

TCRdb used MiXCR to reprocess the reads, holding one entry per CDR3 protein. Of 80,000 or so distinct CDR3 sequences listed, 20% to 30% are singletons. This receptor was taken from a human donor in good health (CMV status not recorded). Some clones in this sample may be carry-over from other donors' samples. The rearrangement joins TRBV3-1 to TRBJ1-2, with TRBD1 matching 8 bases. Here the sequenced sample was CD8+ T cells from cultured PBMCs, taken from culture after CMV antigen stimulation. DNA of the CDR3: TGTGCCAGCAGCCAGAGGACAGGGAGGGACTATGGCTACACCTTC. This codes for CASSQRTGRDYGYTF.